The rows below give T cell receptor beta chains drawn from one sample of a study of blood T cell repertoires in COVID-19. Libraries were prepared by immunoSEQ multiplex PCR; TCRdb keeps only in-frame clonotypes and omits some of them. The table includes under 300,000 clones, 70% to 85% detected once. Sample: peripheral blood. The receptor source for this set is a woman at least 80 years old with active or convalescent COVID-19. CDR3s include the opening cysteine and the closing phenylalanine or tryptophan. D genes are given only for firm matches. Where a row states a size, it is once, few, many or the class of an expanded clone; other rows omit it.

clone_size: NA
d_call: NA
v_call: TRBV6-2/TRBV6-3
j_call: TRBJ1-4
cdr3_nt: TGTGCCAGCAGTTACTTACGAGGGTACGCAACTAATGAAAAACTGTTTTTT
cdr3_aa: CASSYLRGYATNEKLFF

clone_size: NA
d_call: TRBD1
v_call: TRBV7-9
j_call: TRBJ2-7
cdr3_nt: TGTGCCAGCAGCGCCCCGCAGGGGGCGCCTGGCGAGCAGTACTTC
cdr3_aa: CASSAPQGAPGEQYF

clone_size: NA
d_call: TRBD1
v_call: TRBV5-6
j_call: TRBJ1-2
cdr3_nt: TGTGCCAGCAGCAAGGCGAGGGGGCAGGATGGCTACACCTTC
cdr3_aa: CASSKARGQDGYTF

clone_size: NA
d_call: TRBD1
v_call: TRBV5-1
j_call: TRBJ1-1
cdr3_nt: TGCGCCAGCAGCTTCCAGGGGGGGAACACTGAAGCTTTCTTT
cdr3_aa: CASSFQGGNTEAFF

clone_size: few
d_call: NA
v_call: TRBV5-4
j_call: TRBJ1-4
cdr3_nt: TGTGCCAGCAGCCCTATGGGGGGGAATGAAAAACTGTTTTTT
cdr3_aa: CASSPMGGNEKLFF

clone_size: NA
d_call: TRBD1
v_call: TRBV30
j_call: TRBJ2-1
cdr3_nt: TGTGCCTGGAGTGTGGGGACAGGGGGCAATGAGCAGTTCTTC
cdr3_aa: CAWSVGTGGNEQFF

clone_size: NA
d_call: TRBD1
v_call: TRBV10-3
j_call: TRBJ1-2
cdr3_nt: TGTGCCATCAGAGTCGACAGGGGTTCTTTTTTTGGCTACGGCTACACCTTC
cdr3_aa: CAIRVDRGSFFGYGYTF

clone_size: NA
d_call: TRBD2
v_call: TRBV5-1
j_call: TRBJ2-5
cdr3_nt: TGCGCCAGCAGTCCGGTAGCGGGCCGCCAAGAGACCCAGTACTTC
cdr3_aa: CASSPVAGRQETQYF

clone_size: NA
d_call: NA
v_call: TRBV2
j_call: TRBJ1-1
cdr3_nt: TGTGCCAGCTTGCCCCACTTGAACACTGAAGCTTTCTTT
cdr3_aa: CASLPHLNTEAFF

clone_size: once
d_call: NA
v_call: TRBV7-2
j_call: TRBJ1-2
cdr3_nt: TGTGCCAGCAGCTTAATTTGGGGCCCTACTGGCTATGGCTACACCTTC
cdr3_aa: CASSLIWGPTGYGYTF

clone_size: few
d_call: NA
v_call: TRBV16
j_call: TRBJ1-1
cdr3_nt: TGTGCCAGCAGCCAATCGCGGGGCACTGAAGCTTTCTTT
cdr3_aa: CASSQSRGTEAFF

clone_size: NA
d_call: NA
v_call: TRBV28
j_call: TRBJ1-5
cdr3_nt: TGTGCCAGCAGTTTACTGGGCCAGCCCCAGCATTTT
cdr3_aa: CASSLLGQPQHF

clone_size: NA
d_call: NA
v_call: TRBV6-5
j_call: TRBJ1-4
cdr3_nt: TGTGCCAGCAGTTACTCGATCACGTCCGGAAAACTGTTTTTT
cdr3_aa: CASSYSITSGKLFF

clone_size: NA
d_call: NA
v_call: TRBV19
j_call: TRBJ2-1
cdr3_nt: TGTGCCAGTAGTATGAGGCGGCCCTTAGGTGGAGAGCAGTTCTTC
cdr3_aa: CASSMRRPLGGEQFF

clone_size: few
d_call: TRBD1
v_call: TRBV28
j_call: TRBJ1-2
cdr3_nt: TGTGCCAGGGGACAGGCACGTCACTATGGCTACACCTTC
cdr3_aa: CARGQARHYGYTF

clone_size: NA
d_call: TRBD2
v_call: TRBV23-1
j_call: TRBJ2-1
cdr3_nt: TGCGCCACCTTTAAGGCGGGAGTAGATGTGTACAATGAGCAGTTCTTC
cdr3_aa: CATFKAGVDVYNEQFF

clone_size: once
d_call: TRBD2
v_call: TRBV27
j_call: TRBJ2-2
cdr3_nt: TGTGCCAGCAGTACTACTAGCGGGGGGGCTTCCGGGGAGCTGTTTTTT
cdr3_aa: CASSTTSGGASGELFF